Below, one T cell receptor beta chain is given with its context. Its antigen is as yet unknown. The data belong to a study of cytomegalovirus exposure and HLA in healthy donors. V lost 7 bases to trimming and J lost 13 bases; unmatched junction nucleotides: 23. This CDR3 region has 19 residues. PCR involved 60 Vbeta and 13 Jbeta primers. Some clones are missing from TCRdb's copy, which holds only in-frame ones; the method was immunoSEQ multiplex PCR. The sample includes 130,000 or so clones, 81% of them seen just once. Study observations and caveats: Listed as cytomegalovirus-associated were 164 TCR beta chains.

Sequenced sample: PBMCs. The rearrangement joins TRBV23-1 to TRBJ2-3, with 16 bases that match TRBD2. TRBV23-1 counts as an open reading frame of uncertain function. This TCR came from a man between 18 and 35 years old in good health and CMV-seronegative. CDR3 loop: CASIPGLAGGASGGKYEYF. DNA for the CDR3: TGCGCCAGCATACCGGGACTAGCGGGGGGGGCATCGGGTGGCAAATATGAGTATTTT.